The 14 T cell receptor beta chains reported below all come from one sample, sequenced in a study of regulatory T cells in long-lasting Graves disease. According to the study, TCR beta libraries were built with iRepertoire HTBI primers and CDR3-region Arm-PCR. TCRdb reanalysed the multiplex PCR reads using MiXCR and keeps one entry per CDR3 protein. The sample yields about 470,000 distinct CDR3 sequences, less than 25% seen once. The time point was: persistent/refractory GD, antithyroid drugs over 5 years with positive TRAb. Isolated PBMC RNA provided the starting material for the TCR library. The input for sequencing was peripheral blood mononuclear cells (PBMCs), taken when the disease was refractory, from a patient treated with antithyroid drugs. Source of these receptors: a female donor with Graves disease.

This clonotype was counted many times. The chain employs TRBV7-2 and TRBJ2-7, with D tentatively TRBD2 (5 bases). Germline CDR1 and CDR2: SGHTA and FQGNSA. Trimming pared 0 bases from V and 5 bases from J, leaving 14 bases between. This CDR3 has 15 residues. In DNA, the CDR3 is TGTGCCAGCAGCTTAGCGCCGGGGTTGGGCCACGAGCAGTACTTC. Protein sequence: CASSLAPGLGHEQYF.

As DNA, the CDR3 is TGTGCCACGCTAGACAGGGGGCGGAACGAGCAGTACTTC. Translating it yields CATLDRGRNEQYF. The chain recombines TRBV28 with TRBJ2-7, with 10 nucleotides matching TRBD1. Per the germline V gene, CDR1 is MDHEN and CDR2 is SYDVKM. V was clipped by 10 bases and J by 5 bases; unmatched bases: 8. The CDR3 runs to 13 residues. Together with reference TRBV28 and TRBJ2-7, the CDR3 gives the full variable domain: DVKVTQSSRYLVKRTGEKVFLECVQDMDHENMFWYRQDPGLGLRLIYFSYDVKMKEKGDIPEGYSVSREKKERFSLILESASTNQTSMYLCATLDRGRNEQYFGPGTRLTVT.

This clonotype was observed many times. The V call is TRBV11-2, the J call TRBJ2-7, with 9 bases lining up with TRBD1. There are 14 residues in the CDR3. Germline CDR1 is SGHAT and CDR2 is FQNNGV. After removal of 6 bases from V and 3 bases from J, the junction contained 6 bases not matched to a gene. Written as DNA, the CDR3 is TGTGCCAGCAGTTCTCACAGGGGGCGCTACGAGCAGTACTTC. It yields the protein CASSSHRGRYEQYF.

This chain connects TRBV19 to TRBJ1-5; a possible D gene is TRBD1 (5 bases). The CDR3 is made up of 15 amino acids. The germline V gene encodes CDR1 LNHDA and CDR2 SQIVND (reference sequence). Trimming removed 6 bases from V and 2 bases from J, with 14 bases in between. The CDR3 region is CASRLSGRRNQPQHF. The CDR3 DNA sequence: TGTGCCAGTAGGCTTTCAGGGAGGCGCAATCAGCCCCAGCATTTT. Filled out from reference TRBV19 and TRBJ1-5, the complete variable domain reads DGGITQSPKYLFRKEGQNVTLSCEQNLNHDAMYWYRQDPGQGLRLIYYSQIVNDFQKGDIAEGYSVSREKKESFPLTVTSAQKNPTAFYLCASRLSGRRNQPQHFGDGTRLSIL.

V is TRBV7-9 and J is TRBJ1-2; D gene uncertain. CDR3 size: 12 residues. Germline CDR1 and CDR2: SEHNR and FQNEAQ (reference sequence). Trimming shortened V by 3 bases and J by 6 bases, and 8 bases separated the two germline ends. The CDR3 DNA reads TGTGCCAGCAGCTTTGGTGGTGATGGCTACACCTTC. This codes for CASSFGGDGYTF. Supplemented by reference TRBV7-9 and TRBJ1-2, the full variable domain reads DTGVSQNPRHKITKRGQNVTFRCDPISEHNRLYWYRQTLGQGPEFLTYFQNEAQLEKSRLLSDRFSAERPKGSFSTLEIQRTEQGDSAMYLCASSFGGDGYTFGSGTRLTVV.

The chain carries TRBV6-1 and TRBJ1-5; maybe TRBD1 (5 bases). CDR1 and CDR2 from the germline V gene are MNHNS and SASEGT. This CDR3 has 10 amino acids. V dropped 10 bases and J dropped 11 bases, with 12 bases sitting between them. CDR3 in amino acids: CATQDLAQHF. DNA for the CDR3: TGTGCCACACAGGATTTGGCCCAGCATTTT.

Many counts were recorded for this clonotype. The V and J genes are TRBV11-2 and TRBJ2-5; a weak D match, TRBD1 (6 bases). The CDR3 covers 13 residues. Germline-derived CDR1 and CDR2 are SGHAT and FQNNGV. Trimming left V 5 bases short and J 0 bases short, with 7 bases between. In nucleotides, the CDR3 is TGTGCCAGCAGCCAGGGGTACCAAGAGACCCAGTACTTC. It yields the protein CASSQGYQETQYF. Looking up the rest from reference TRBV11-2 and TRBJ2-5 gives the full variable domain: EAGVAQSPRYKIIEKRQSVAFWCNPISGHATLYWYQQILGQGPKLLIQFQNNGVVDDSQLPKDRFSAERLKGVDSTLKIQPAKLEDSAVYLCASSQGYQETQYFGPGTRLLVL.

The chain recombines TRBV18 with TRBJ1-2; D gene ambiguous. V dropped 6 bases and J dropped 6 bases, with 8 bases sitting between them. Per germline, CDR1 KGHSH and CDR2 LQKENI. The CDR3 is made up of 11 amino acids. The CDR3 bases are TGTGCCAGCTCCCCGGGCAATGGCTACACCTTC. Protein sequence: CASSPGNGYTF.

This clonotype was detected many times. This rearrangement joins TRBV11-2 to TRBJ1-1; D is uncertain. V was trimmed by 1 base and J by 8 bases, leaving 8 bases between them. Germline-derived CDR1 and CDR2 are SGHAT and FQNNGV. The CDR3 has 12 residues. The CDR3 sequence: CASSLVPGEAFF. CDR3 nucleotides: TGTGCCAGCAGCTTAGTGCCCGGCGAAGCTTTCTTT.

The rearrangement joins TRBV19 to TRBJ1-1; TRBD1 agrees at 8 bases. Germline CDR1 and CDR2: LNHDA and SQIVND (reference sequence). The CDR3 length is 14 residues. Trimming at V came to 6 bases and at J to 3 bases, leaving 6 bases not matched to a gene. The CDR3 nucleotides are TGTGCCAGTAGATTAACAGGGGGAGACACTGAAGCTTTCTTT. As protein: CASRLTGGDTEAFF.

This clonotype appeared a few times. This sequence joins TRBV7-9 and TRBJ1-3; TRBD1 agrees at 8 bases. From germline, CDR1 is SEHNR and CDR2 FQNEAQ (reference sequence). Trimming cost V 1 base and J 0 bases; bases outside gene matches: 2. The CDR3 is made up of 16 amino acids. CDR3 nucleotides: TGTGCCAGCAGCTTAGAGGACAGGGTCTCTGGAAACACCATATATTTT. Amino acids: CASSLEDRVSGNTIYF.

This clonotype occurred a few times. The chain has TRBV6-1 and TRBJ1-1; tentative D call: TRBD1 (6 bases). The V end was cut by 6 bases, the J end by 4 bases, with 15 bases between. This CDR3 has 14 residues. From germline, CDR1 is MNHNS and CDR2 SASEGT. For the CDR3, the DNA is TGTGCCAGCAGAACAAAACAGGGCCCCACTGAAGCTTTCTTT. This translates into CASRTKQGPTEAFF.

This clonotype has only a few counts. The chain has TRBV5-4 and TRBJ2-3, with unresolved D. Deletions cut 4 bases from V and 5 bases from J, with 20 bases between. The CDR3 covers 16 residues. Per the germline V gene, CDR1 is SGHNT and CDR2 is YYREEE (reference sequence). CDR3 protein: CASSPTTLAQRDTQYF. CDR3 DNA: TGTGCCAGCAGCCCTACGACTCTCGCACAGAGAGATACGCAGTATTTT.

This clonotype occurred once. The J gene is TRBJ1-5, the V gene TRBV4-1, with no clear D. CDR3 size: 14 residues. The V end was cut by 1 base, the J end by 3 bases, with 7 bases between. The V gene's germline CDR1 is MGHRA and CDR2 YSYEKL. CDR3 residues: CASSQGADNQPQHF. The CDR3 DNA reads TGCGCCAGCAGCCAAGGGGCTGACAATCAGCCCCAGCATTTT.